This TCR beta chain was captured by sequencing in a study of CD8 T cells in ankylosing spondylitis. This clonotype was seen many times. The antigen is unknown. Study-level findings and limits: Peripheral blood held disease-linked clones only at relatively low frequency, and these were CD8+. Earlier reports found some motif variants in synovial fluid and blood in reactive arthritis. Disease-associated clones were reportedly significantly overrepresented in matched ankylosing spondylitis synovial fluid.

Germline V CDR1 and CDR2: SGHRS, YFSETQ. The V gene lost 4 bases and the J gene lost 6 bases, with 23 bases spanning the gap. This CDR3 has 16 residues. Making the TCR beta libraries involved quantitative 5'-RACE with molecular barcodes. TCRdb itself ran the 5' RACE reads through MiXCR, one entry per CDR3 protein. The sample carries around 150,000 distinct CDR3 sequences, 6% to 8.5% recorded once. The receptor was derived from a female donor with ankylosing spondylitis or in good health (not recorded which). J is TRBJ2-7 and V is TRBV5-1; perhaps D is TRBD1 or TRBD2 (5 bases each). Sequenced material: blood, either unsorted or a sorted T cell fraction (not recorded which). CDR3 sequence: CASSLTRGPTLSEQYF. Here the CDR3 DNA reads TGCGCCAGCAGCCTCACCCGGGGACCAACACTTTCCGAGCAGTACTTC. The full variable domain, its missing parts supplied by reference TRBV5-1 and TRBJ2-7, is KAGVTQTPRYLIKTRGQQVTLSCSPISGHRSVSWYQQTPGQGLQFLFEYFSETQRNKGNFPGRFSGRQFSNSRSEMNVSTLELGDSALYLCASSLTRGPTLSEQYFGPGTRLTVT.